These 14 T cell receptor beta chains came from one sample sequenced in a study of CD4 T cells in relation to SARS-CoV-2 and coronaviruses. CD4+ T cells from unexposed donors were obtained before the COVID-19 pandemic (2011-2018). CD4+ T cells were isolated from the cells after 10 days of culture. For these receptors, no antigen is known. The data were produced by immunoSEQ multiplex PCR, yet TCRdb's version contains in-frame clones alone and is incomplete. The sample consists of about 15,000 clones, roughly 80% of them appearing once. Sequenced: CD4+ T cells from PBMCs, cultured in vitro. Receptors originate from a human donor in good health.

In DNA, the CDR3 is TGTGCCAGCGAAGAGGATAGTAGGATGGGTAGTACCCAGGCGGCGTTCTTC. This encodes CASEEDSRMGSTQAAFF. The V and J genes are TRBV2 and TRBJ2-1; no clear D gene. Trimming took 8 bases from V and 15 from J, leaving 35 bases between them. CDR1 is SNHLY, CDR2 FYNNEI, per germline. The CDR3 loop spans 17 amino acids.

This chain links TRBV6-1 with TRBJ2-7, with 9 bases aligning to TRBD1. CDR1 MNHNS and CDR2 SASEGT come from the germline V gene. The length of the CDR3 is 15 residues. The trim removed 1 base at V and 4 bases at J, leaving 5 bases unmatched. CDR3 DNA: TGTGCCAGCAGTGAAGAGGGACAGGGTTTTTACGAGCAGTACTTC. It yields the protein CASSEEGQGFYEQYF.

The chain links TRBV9 to TRBJ2-1; 8 bases are a match to TRBD2. J lost 4 bases, V lost 0 bases, and 9 bases had no gene match. Germline-derived CDR1 and CDR2 are SGDLS and YYNGEE. The CDR3 consists of 17 residues. This chain's CDR3 is CASSVVGFSGTYNEQFF. Here the CDR3 DNA reads TGTGCCAGCAGCGTAGTGGGTTTTAGCGGGACTTACAATGAGCAGTTCTTC.

This clone was observed a few times. J is TRBJ2-7 and V is TRBV7-9; a possible D gene is TRBD1 (6 bases). This CDR3 spans 15 amino acids. In germline, CDR1 is SEHNR, CDR2 FQNEAQ (reference sequence). The V end lost 6 bases, the J end lost 0 bases, and 15 bases lay between the germline ends. The CDR3 bases are TGTGCCAGCAGTTATTACACAGGGAGCTCCTACGAGCAGTACTTC. Translating it yields CASSYYTGSSYEQYF.

For the CDR3, the DNA is TGCGCCAGCAGCTTTAGCGGGAGGTATGAGACCCAGTACTTC. Its translation is CASSFSGRYETQYF. V gene TRBV5-1 combines with J gene TRBJ2-5; TRBD2 matches at 10 bases. Losses at the gene ends were 2 bases for V and 5 bases for J; bases not matched to a gene: 3. The CDR3 spans 14 residues. Germline V gene data show CDR1 as SGHRS and CDR2 as YFSETQ.

The J gene is TRBJ1-4, the V gene TRBV28; TRBD1 matches 7 bases. Germline CDR1 reads MDHEN; CDR2 reads SYDVKM. The CDR3 spans 11 residues. The junction had 4 bases not matched to a gene; V was cut back by 7 bases and J by 11 bases. The CDR3 sequence: CASTPQGKLFF. CDR3 sequence (DNA): TGTGCCAGCACCCCACAGGGGAAACTGTTTTTT. The variable domain in full, completed from reference TRBV28 and TRBJ1-4, reads DVKVTQSSRYLVKRTGEKVFLECVQDMDHENMFWYRQDPGLGLRLIYFSYDVKMKEKGDIPEGYSVSREKKERFSLILESASTNQTSMYLCASTPQGKLFFGSGTQLSVL.

V usage is TRBV6-2 or TRBV6-3 and J usage is TRBJ1-4; the D gene is possibly TRBD1 (6 bases). The CDR3 extends over 16 amino acids. The germline V and J ends were trimmed by 5 bases and 5 bases, with 18 bases remaining between them. Per germline, CDR1 MNHEY and CDR2 SVGEGT. This chain's CDR3 is CASSAPTLDRNEKLFF. The CDR3 coding sequence is TGTGCCAGCAGTGCCCCGACCTTGGACAGAAATGAAAAACTGTTTTTT.

V is TRBV28 and J is TRBJ2-7; 9 nucleotides match TRBD1. CDR1 and CDR2 (germline): MDHEN, SYDVKM. CDR3 size: 15 residues. The J segment lost 0 bases and the V segment lost 4 bases, leaving 4 bases of the junction unmatched. CDR3 in DNA: TGTGCCAGCAGTTCAGCGACAGGGGGCTCCTACGAGCAGTACTTC. Translated: CASSSATGGSYEQYF.

V gene TRBV18 combines with J gene TRBJ2-3, with D maybe TRBD2 (5 bases). Trimming left V 3 bases short and J 1 base short, with 11 bases between. Germline V gene data show CDR1 as KGHSH and CDR2 as LQKENI. The CDR3 spans 15 residues. The CDR3 sequence: CASSPSSGGTDTQYF. In nucleotides, the CDR3 is TGTGCCAGCTCACCCTCATCCGGGGGCACAGATACGCAGTATTTT.

This chain links TRBV2 with TRBJ2-7, with D unclear. The CDR3 has 12 amino acids. With 7 bases removed from V and 1 base from J, the gap between germline ends came to 8 bases. Germline CDR1 reads SNHLY; CDR2 reads FYNNEI. The CDR3 region is CASTPESYEQYF. CDR3 nucleotides: TGTGCCAGCACCCCTGAGTCCTACGAGCAGTACTTC.

The rearrangement uses TRBV7-8 and TRBJ2-1; TRBD2 matches 10 bases. Looked up from germline, CDR1 is SGHVS and CDR2 is FQNEAQ. The V and J ends lost 4 bases and 4 bases, in that order; junction bases with no gene match: 4. This CDR3 contains 15 residues. The CDR3 region has the DNA TGTGCCAGCAGCTCATTTAGCGGGGGGTACAATGAGCAGTTCTTC. As protein: CASSSFSGGYNEQFF.

The chain recombines TRBV3-1 (or the pseudogene TRBV3-2) with TRBJ2-3; D is undetermined. Trimming stripped 3 bases from V and 5 bases from J, with 15 bases between. The CDR3 loop spans 15 amino acids. CDR1 and CDR2 (germline): LGHDT, YNNKEL (reference sequence). The CDR3 DNA is TGTGCCAGCAGCCAGGCTGGTGGGGTCGGAGATACGCAGTATTTT. This gives the protein CASSQAGGVGDTQYF.

This clone was seen only once. This chain connects TRBV12-3 or TRBV12-4 to TRBJ2-7; D uncertain. This CDR3 is 12 amino acids long. V was clipped by 5 bases and J by 4 bases, with 9 bases between them. The CDR3 DNA follows: TGTGCCAGCAGTCTGTTGGGATACGAGCAGTACTTC. It yields the protein CASSLLGYEQYF.

This clone was observed a few times. The CDR3 bases are TGTGCCTGGAGTGTAGGGGGCGCTTCCTACGAGCAGTACTTC. This codes for CAWSVGGASYEQYF. The rearrangement links TRBV30 to TRBJ2-7; TRBD1 aligns across 7 bases. After removal of 0 bases from V and 1 base from J, the junction contained 3 bases not matched to a gene. This CDR3 comprises 14 residues. CDR1 is GTSNPN and CDR2 is SVGIG in the germline V gene (reference sequence).